Each of the 13 T cell receptor beta chains below was sequenced from the same sample in a study of OX40 agonist ivuxolimab in advanced cancers. Sequenced by immunoSEQ multiplex PCR; TCRdb stores in-frame clones only, minus some. The repertoire holds tens of thousands of clones, with more than 80% as singletons. The sequencing here drew on CD4+ or CD8+ T cells sorted from blood, taken in a trial of the OX40 agonist ivuxolimab. These receptor sequences come from an adult with an advanced solid tumor such as melanoma, head and neck, liver or kidney cancer.

J is TRBJ2-1 and V is TRBV29-1; D is undetermined. Looked up from germline, CDR1 is SQVTM and CDR2 is ANQGSEA. V was cut by 7 bases and J by 4 bases, with 11 bases left in between. This CDR3 comprises 12 residues. The chain's CDR3 is CSAQSSYNEQFF. The CDR3 DNA reads as TGCAGCGCACAATCTAGTTACAATGAGCAGTTCTTC.

The rearrangement uses TRBV6-6 and TRBJ1-4; D unresolved. This CDR3 spans 14 amino acids. V was clipped by 5 bases and J by 7 bases, with 14 bases between them. Germline values: CDR1 MNHNY, CDR2 SVGAGI (reference sequence). The CDR3 DNA sequence: TGTGCCAGCAGTCCGAGACCAGAGGGTGAAAAACTGTTTTTT. This sequence encodes CASSPRPEGEKLFF.

Here the CDR3 reads CASSPAAPSSGNTIYF. The CDR3 nucleotides are TGTGCCAGCTCACCGGCCGCTCCGAGCTCTGGAAACACCATATATTTT. J is TRBJ1-3 and V is TRBV18, with D unclear. Trimming left V 3 bases short and J 0 bases short, with 12 bases between. The CDR3 spans 16 residues. Germline CDR1 is KGHSH and CDR2 is LQKENI.

The rearrangement links TRBV4-1 to TRBJ2-1; TRBD2 agrees at 13 bases. From germline, CDR1 is MGHRA and CDR2 YSYEKL. After removal of 3 bases from V and 2 bases from J, the junction contained 7 bases not matched to a gene. CDR3 length: 18 residues. The CDR3: CASSQGTSGAGTYNEQFF. The CDR3 region has the DNA TGCGCCAGCAGCCAGGGGACTAGCGGGGCGGGCACCTACAATGAGCAGTTCTTC.

The V and J genes are TRBV7-8 and TRBJ1-5; maybe TRBD1 (5 bases). The CDR3 totals 16 residues. V lost 2 bases to trimming and J lost 0 bases, with 11 bases between them. CDR1 SGHVS and CDR2 FQNEAQ come from the germline V gene. The CDR3 loop reads CASSLSGAYSNQPQHF. CDR3 sequence (DNA): TGTGCCAGCAGCTTAAGTGGGGCCTATAGCAATCAGCCCCAGCATTTT.

This clone was seen only once. This sequence joins TRBV19 and TRBJ2-3, with 8 bases identical to TRBD2. The V segment lost 9 bases and the J segment 2 bases; nucleotides outside the gene matches: 10. The CDR3 extends over 15 amino acids. CDR1 LNHDA and CDR2 SQIVND come from the germline V gene (reference sequence). CDR3 sequence reads: CASRGGVSPTDTQYF. The CDR3, as DNA: TGTGCCAGCCGGGGGGGGGTCTCCCCCACAGATACGCAGTATTTT.

To note about this clone: The sample holds other DNA sequences that translate to the same CDR3. The chain employs TRBV5-6 and TRBJ1-2, with no clear D. This CDR3 has 13 residues. CDR1 and CDR2 from the germline V gene are SGHDT and YYEEEE. With 0 bases removed from V and 4 bases from J, the gap between germline ends came to 7 bases. CDR3 bases: TGTGCCAGCAGCTTGGGAGGAAGCTATGGCTACACCTTC. Amino acids: CASSLGGSYGYTF.

V gene TRBV28 combines with J gene TRBJ1-2, with D maybe TRBD1 (5 bases). The CDR3 has 12 amino acids. Germline values: CDR1 MDHEN, CDR2 SYDVKM. V gave up 8 bases and J gave up 4 bases, with 11 bases separating them. The CDR3 DNA reads TGTGCCAGCGTCGGAGGGGCCTATGGCTACACCTTC. Amino acids: CASVGGAYGYTF.

CDR3 loop: CASSYYGTGSSYGYTF. Here the CDR3 DNA reads TGTGCCAGCAGTTACTACGGGACAGGGAGTAGCTATGGCTACACCTTC. V usage is TRBV6-5 and J usage is TRBJ1-2, with TRBD1 identical over 9 bases. J lost 4 bases, V lost 1 base, and 7 bases had no gene match. Germline V gene lookup returns CDR1 MNHEY and CDR2 SVGAGI. This CDR3 has 16 residues.

J is TRBJ1-2 and V is TRBV29-1; D not resolved. Germline loops: CDR1 SQVTM, CDR2 ANQGSEA. This CDR3 is 9 amino acids long. V gave up 2 bases and J gave up 7 bases, with 2 bases separating them. The CDR3: CSVESGYTF. CDR3 nucleotide sequence: TGCAGCGTTGAATCTGGCTACACCTTC.

The chain carries TRBV6-1 and TRBJ1-6; a possible D gene is TRBD1 (5 bases). Germline V gene data show CDR1 as MNHNS and CDR2 as SASEGT. Trimming left V 10 bases short and J 0 bases short, with 13 bases between. CDR3 length equals 15 residues. The CDR3 DNA reads TGTGCCACCGGGGGGGGGAGCTCCTATAATTCACCCCTCCACTTT. This translates into CATGGGSSYNSPLHF.

This chain joins TRBV7-2 and TRBJ2-1; D is ambiguous. CDR1 is SGHTA, CDR2 FQGNSA, per germline. The germline V and J ends were trimmed by 5 bases and 4 bases, with 9 bases remaining between them. CDR3 size: 13 residues. The chain's CDR3 is CASSPRRYNEQFF. The DNA for the CDR3 is TGTGCCAGCAGCCCCCGGCGATACAATGAGCAGTTCTTC.

The chain links TRBV27 to TRBJ2-2; D tentatively reads TRBD1 or TRBD2 (5 bases each). Germline CDR1 MNHEY, CDR2 SMNVEV (reference sequence). The CDR3 covers 14 residues. Trimming stripped 6 bases from V and 3 bases from J, with 11 bases between. CDR3 sequence reads: CASRGPRDTGELFF. Here the CDR3 DNA reads TGTGCCAGCAGGGGACCCCGAGACACCGGGGAGCTGTTTTTT.